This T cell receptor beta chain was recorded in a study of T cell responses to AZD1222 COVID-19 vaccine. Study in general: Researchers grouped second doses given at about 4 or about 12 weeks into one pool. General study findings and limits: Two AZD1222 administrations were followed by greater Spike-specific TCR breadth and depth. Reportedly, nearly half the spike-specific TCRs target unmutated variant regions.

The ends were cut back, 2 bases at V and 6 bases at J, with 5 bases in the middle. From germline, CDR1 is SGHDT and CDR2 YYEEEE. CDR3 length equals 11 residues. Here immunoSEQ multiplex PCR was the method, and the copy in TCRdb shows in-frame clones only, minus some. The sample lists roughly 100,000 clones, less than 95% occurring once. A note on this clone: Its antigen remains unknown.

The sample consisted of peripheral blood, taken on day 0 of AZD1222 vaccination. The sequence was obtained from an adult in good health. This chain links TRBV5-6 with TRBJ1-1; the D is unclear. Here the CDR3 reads CASSFGAEAFF. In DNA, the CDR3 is TGTGCCAGCAGCTTTGGGGCTGAAGCTTTCTTT.